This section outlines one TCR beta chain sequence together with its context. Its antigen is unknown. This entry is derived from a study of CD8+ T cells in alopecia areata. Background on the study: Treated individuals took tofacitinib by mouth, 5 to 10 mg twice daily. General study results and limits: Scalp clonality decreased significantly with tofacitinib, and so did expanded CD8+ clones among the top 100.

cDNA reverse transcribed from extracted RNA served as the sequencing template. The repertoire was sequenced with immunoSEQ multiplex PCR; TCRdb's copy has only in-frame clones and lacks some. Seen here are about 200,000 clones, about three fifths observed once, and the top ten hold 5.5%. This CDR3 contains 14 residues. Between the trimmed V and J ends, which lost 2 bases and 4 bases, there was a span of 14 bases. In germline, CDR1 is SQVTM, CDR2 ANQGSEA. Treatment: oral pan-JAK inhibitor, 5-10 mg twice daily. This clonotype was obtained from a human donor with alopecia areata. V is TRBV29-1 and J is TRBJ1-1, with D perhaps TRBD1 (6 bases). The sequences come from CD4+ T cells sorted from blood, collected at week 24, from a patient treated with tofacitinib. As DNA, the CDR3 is TGCAGCGTTGAAAAGGGGGGTGGGGGCACTGAAGCTTTCTTT. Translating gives CSVEKGGGGTEAFF.